The 24 T cell receptor beta chains below all came from one sample that was sequenced in a study of metastatic and nonmetastatic thyroid tumors. Every patient underwent thyroid surgery untreated. TCRdb re-called the PCR reads with MiXCR. The repertoire has about 3,600 clones, around 33% of them found once; the top ten carry roughly a fifth. The sample was adjacent normal tissue. Source of these receptors: a female donor with papillary thyroid cancer or a benign thyroid nodule (not recorded which). Some clones in this sample may be carry-over from other donors' samples.

This clone occurred a few times. This chain joins TRBV11-1 and TRBJ2-3; TRBD2 matches 14 bases. Germline assignment: CDR1 SGHAT and CDR2 FQDESV (reference sequence). After removal of 5 bases from V and 5 bases from J, the junction contained 6 bases not matched to a gene. The CDR3 is 16 residues long. CDR3 sequence (DNA): TGTGCCAGCAGCGCCGGGACTAGCGGGAGCGGAGATACGCAGTATTTT. Protein product: CASSAGTSGSGDTQYF.

Remarks on this clone: At one end, the junction sequence differs from germline, possibly due to a read error. The V and J genes are TRBV28 and TRBJ1-6, with D unresolved. Germline assignment: CDR1 MDHEN and CDR2 SYDVKM. The CDR3 is made up of 15 amino acids. The CDR3, as DNA: TGTGCCAGCAGTACCGGGCCCGTTTATAATTCACCCCTCCGCTTT. As protein: CASSTGPVYNSPLRF.

For this clone: This likely comes from a read error, as the CDR3 has no conserved phenylalanine or tryptophan at its end. The rearrangement uses TRBV28 and TRBJ1-3; TRBD1 agrees at 8 bases. The CDR3 is made up of 14 amino acids. V lost 7 bases and J lost 6; bases outside the gene matches: 8. Germline V gene data show CDR1 as MDHEN and CDR2 as SYDVKM. The CDR3 reads CASTGGGGVNTIYV. CDR3 DNA: TGTGCCAGCACAGGGGGCGGAGGTGTAAACACCATATATGTT.

This clone was counted only a few times. The V call is TRBV27, the J call TRBJ2-7; D remains ambiguous. Trimming removed 3 bases from V and 6 bases from J, with 9 bases in between. The CDR3 has 12 amino acids. Germline V lookup: CDR1 MNHEY, CDR2 SMNVEV (reference sequence). CDR3 region: CASSLIRGEQYF. For the CDR3, the DNA is TGTGCCAGCAGTTTGATAAGAGGCGAGCAGTACTTC.

V gene TRBV2 combines with J gene TRBJ1-2; D remains ambiguous. This CDR3 comprises 13 residues. The V end was cut by 0 bases, the J end by 5 bases, with 7 bases between. Germline V gene data show CDR1 as SNHLY and CDR2 as FYNNEI. The CDR3 sequence: CASSEALGYGYTF. CDR3 nucleotides: TGTGCCAGCAGTGAAGCGCTAGGTTATGGCTACACCTTC.

This chain uses TRBV20-1 with TRBJ2-7, with TRBD1 matching over 9 bases. V trimming: 4 bases; J trimming: 6 bases; junction bases outside the gene matches: 4. Germline CDR1 DFQATT, CDR2 SNEGSKA (reference sequence). The CDR3 is 12 residues long. The CDR3 nucleotides read TGCAGTGCTAAAACAGGGGGCCTCGAGCAGTACTTC. It codes for CSAKTGGLEQYF.

V and J are TRBV30 and TRBJ2-7; 7 bases are shared with TRBD1. The V segment lost 2 bases and the J segment 2 bases; nucleotides outside the gene matches: 6. The CDR3 is 14 residues long. CDR1 GTSNPN and CDR2 SVGIG come from the germline V gene (reference sequence). In DNA, the CDR3 is TGTGCCTGGAGTATATCGGGGACAGCCTACGAGCAGTACTTC. Its translation: CAWSISGTAYEQYF.

The chain uses TRBV6-2 or TRBV6-3 and TRBJ2-1; D possibly corresponds to TRBD1 (5 bases). CDR3 length equals 13 residues. The germline V gene has CDR1 MNHEY and CDR2 SVGEGT. Trimming pared 6 bases from V and 4 bases from J, leaving 10 bases between. In DNA, the CDR3 is TGTGCCAGCAGCAACAGGATATACAATGAGCAGTTCTTC. Its protein is CASSNRIYNEQFF.

This clone showed up just a few times. The chain carries TRBV10-3 and TRBJ2-3; 8 bases are a match to TRBD2. This CDR3 spans 14 amino acids. The germline gives CDR1 ENHRY, CDR2 SYGVKD. The V segment lost 11 bases and the J segment 2 bases; nucleotides outside the gene matches: 9. Written as DNA, the CDR3 is TGTGCCTCCCTCCCGGGGGGGTACACAGATACGCAGTATTTT. This translates into CASLPGGYTDTQYF.

This chain joins TRBV11-2 and TRBJ2-2, with a possible D match to TRBD2 (7 bases). There are 16 residues in the CDR3. Between the trimmed V and J ends, which lost 5 bases and 5 bases, there was a span of 18 bases. Looked up from germline, CDR1 is SGHAT and CDR2 is FQNNGV. DNA of the CDR3: TGTGCCAGCAGCCGGCGCGGGGGCGGTTATACCGGGGAGCTGTTTTTT. Amino acid sequence: CASSRRGGGYTGELFF.

In this sample, this clone turned up a few times. The V call is TRBV19, the J call TRBJ2-7; TRBD1 or TRBD2 may be the D gene (5 bases each). The germline CDR1 and CDR2 sequences are LNHDA and SQIVND (reference sequence). This CDR3 contains 13 residues. V was trimmed by 5 bases and J by 8 bases, leaving 16 bases between them. CDR3 in amino acids: CASSVSDGAKQYF. DNA of the CDR3: TGTGCCAGTAGTGTAAGTGACGGGGCCAAGCAGTACTTC. The full variable domain, completed using reference TRBV19 and TRBJ2-7, is DGGITQSPKYLFRKEGQNVTLSCEQNLNHDAMYWYRQDPGQGLRLIYYSQIVNDFQKGDIAEGYSVSREKKESFPLTVTSAQKNPTAFYLCASSVSDGAKQYFGPGTRLTVT.

This clone was found a few times. V usage is TRBV6-1 and J usage is TRBJ2-4; D ambiguous. Germline CDR1 reads MNHNS; CDR2 reads SASEGT. The CDR3 spans 17 residues. Trimming took off 6 bases at V and 0 bases at J, with 18 bases between the two ends. The CDR3 DNA follows: TGTGCCAGCAGCCCCCGCTCGGAATACTCAGCCAAAAACATTCAGTACTTC. Residues: CASSPRSEYSAKNIQYF.

This clone was counted between two and nine times. The chain carries TRBV5-1 and TRBJ2-1; D possibly uses TRBD1 or TRBD2 (5 bases each). The CDR3 consists of 16 residues. Between the trimmed V and J ends, which lost 2 bases and 6 bases, there was a span of 18 bases. Per germline, CDR1 SGHRS and CDR2 YFSETQ. The CDR3 is CASSLEQVARSNEQFF. The DNA for the CDR3 is TGCGCCAGCAGCTTAGAACAGGTAGCGCGATCCAATGAGCAGTTCTTC.

The chain links TRBV6-1 to TRBJ1-3; TRBD1 might be the D (5 bases). In germline, CDR1 is MNHNS, CDR2 SASEGT. The CDR3 has 12 amino acids. The ends were cut back, 7 bases at V and 4 bases at J, with 8 bases in the middle. The chain's CDR3 is CASISGGNTIYF. In nucleotides, the CDR3 is TGTGCCAGCATATCAGGGGGAAACACCATATATTTT.

This clone is classed as medium-sized. The chain joins TRBV20-1 to TRBJ2-7; TRBD2 might be the D (6 bases). The CDR3 is 13 residues long. In germline, CDR1 is DFQATT, CDR2 SNEGSKA (reference sequence). V lost 6 bases and J 0 bases, leaving 12 bases between the germline ends. The CDR3 DNA is TGCAGTGCCAGACTAGAGAGCTCCTACGAGCAGTACTTC. Amino acid sequence: CSARLESSYEQYF.

V usage is TRBV20-1 and J usage is TRBJ2-3; TRBD2 agrees at 8 bases. The V and J ends lost 2 bases and 4 bases, in that order; junction bases with no gene match: 5. This CDR3 contains 14 residues. The germline gives CDR1 DFQATT, CDR2 SNEGSKA (reference sequence). The CDR3 region is CSARTGGRPDTQYF. In DNA form, the CDR3 reads TGCAGTGCTAGAACGGGCGGGAGGCCAGATACGCAGTATTTT.

The rearrangement uses TRBV18 and TRBJ2-2; D gene uncertain. The CDR3 has 13 residues. The V end lost 3 bases, the J end lost 0 bases, and 2 bases lay between the germline ends. In germline, CDR1 is KGHSH, CDR2 LQKENI. CDR3 loop: CASSPANTGELFF. CDR3 nucleotide sequence: TGTGCCAGCTCACCGGCGAACACCGGGGAGCTGTTTTTT.

The table lists this clone with a few counts. The chain is built from TRBV6-1 and TRBJ2-7, with D unresolved. The V and J ends lost 1 base and 0 bases respectively, with 10 bases between them. There are 15 residues in the CDR3. The germline V gene has CDR1 MNHNS and CDR2 SASEGT. The CDR3 loop reads CASSEVSGSSYEQYF. The DNA of the CDR3 is TGTGCCAGCAGTGAAGTCTCGGGCAGCTCCTACGAGCAGTACTTC.

This chain links TRBV15 with TRBJ2-3, with unresolved D. CDR1 LNHNV and CDR2 YYDKDF come from the germline V gene (reference sequence). Trimming stripped 3 bases from V and 5 bases from J, with 15 bases between. The CDR3 length is 15 residues. Here the CDR3 reads CATSSGSWVIDTQYF. CDR3 sequence (DNA): TGTGCCACCAGCAGTGGATCGTGGGTAATAGATACGCAGTATTTT.

This chain links TRBV7-2 with TRBJ2-5; TRBD2 agrees at 10 bases. Germline V gene lookup returns CDR1 SGHTA and CDR2 FQGNSA. V lost 5 bases and J lost 0; bases outside the gene matches: 9. This CDR3 has 17 amino acids. In nucleotides, the CDR3 is TGTGCCAGCAGCCTGGGGCCTAGCGGGGGTTACCAAGAGACCCAGTACTTC. This codes for CASSLGPSGGYQETQYF. The complete variable domain, with remaining parts taken from reference TRBV7-2 and TRBJ2-5, reads GAGVSQSPSNKVTEKGKDVELRCDPISGHTALYWYRQSLGQGLEFLIYFQGNSAPDKSGLPSDRFSAERTGGSVSTLTIQRTQQEDSAVYLCASSLGPSGGYQETQYFGPGTRLLVL.

This clone is categorized as large. The chain has TRBV7-2 and TRBJ2-1; no clear D gene. Germline CDR1 is SGHTA and CDR2 is FQGNSA. The ends were cut back, 5 bases at V and 10 bases at J, with 12 bases in the middle. The CDR3 is made up of 12 amino acids. The DNA of the CDR3 is TGTGCCAGCAGCCGCCCCGGTTACGAGCAGTTCTTC. This translates into CASSRPGYEQFF.

The chain joins TRBV3-1 to TRBJ2-1; no definite D call. This CDR3 is 12 amino acids long. CDR1 is LGHDT and CDR2 is YNNKEL in the germline V gene (reference sequence). V gave up 0 bases and J gave up 7 bases, with 4 bases separating them. CDR3 in amino acids: CASSQDLNEQFF. The CDR3 DNA reads as TGTGCCAGCAGCCAAGATCTGAATGAGCAGTTCTTC.

Only a few counts were recorded for this clone. This rearrangement joins TRBV6-1 to TRBJ2-5, with a possible D match to TRBD2 (6 bases). V shed 6 bases and J shed 5 bases, with 16 bases lying between them. The CDR3 covers 14 residues. Germline CDR1 MNHNS, CDR2 SASEGT. The CDR3 coding sequence is TGTGCCAGCAGCCGACGGGACTGGGCTGAGACCCAGTACTTC. Translated, it gives CASSRRDWAETQYF.

The table lists this clone with a few counts. The rearrangement links TRBV6-1 to TRBJ2-1, with 7 bases that match TRBD2. The V gene's germline CDR1 is MNHNS and CDR2 SASEGT. The CDR3 covers 15 residues. The ends lost 4 bases at V and 4 bases at J; junction bases unmatched: 7. The CDR3, as DNA: TGTGCCAGCAGTGTTTCACTAGCGTCTTACAATGAGCAGTTCTTC. It specifies CASSVSLASYNEQFF.